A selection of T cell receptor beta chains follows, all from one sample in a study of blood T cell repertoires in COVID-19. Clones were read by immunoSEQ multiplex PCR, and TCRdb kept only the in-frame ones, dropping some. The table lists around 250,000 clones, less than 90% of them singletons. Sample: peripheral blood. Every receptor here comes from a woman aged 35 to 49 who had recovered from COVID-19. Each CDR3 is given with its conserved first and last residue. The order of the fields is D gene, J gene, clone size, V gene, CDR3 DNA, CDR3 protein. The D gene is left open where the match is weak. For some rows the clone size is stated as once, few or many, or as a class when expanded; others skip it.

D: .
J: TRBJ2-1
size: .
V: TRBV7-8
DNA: TGTGCCAGCAGCTTAAGGCGGGTGCCGGGTGAGCAGTTCTTC
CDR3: CASSLRRVPGEQFF

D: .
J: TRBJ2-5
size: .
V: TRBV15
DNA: TGTGCCACCAGCCCCAGGGGCGGGGAGACCCAGTACTTC
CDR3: CATSPRGGETQYF

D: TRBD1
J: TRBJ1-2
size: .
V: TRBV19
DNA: TGTGCCAGTAGTACAAAGACAGGGATACAACAATTTAGGAACTATGGCTACACCTTC
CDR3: CASSTKTGIQQFRNYGYTF

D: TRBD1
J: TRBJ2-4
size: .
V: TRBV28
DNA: TGTGCCAGCAGTGCGACAGGGGACAAAAACATTCAGTACTTC
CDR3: CASSATGDKNIQYF

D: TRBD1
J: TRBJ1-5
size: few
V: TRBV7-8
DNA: TGTGCCAGCACCAGAGACAGGGCAGGGAGTCAGCCCCAGCATTTT
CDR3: CASTRDRAGSQPQHF

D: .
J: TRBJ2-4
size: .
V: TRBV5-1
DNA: TGCGCCAGCAGCAGGTCGGGCGGGGAGGCTAACATTCAGTACTTC
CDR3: CASSRSGGEANIQYF

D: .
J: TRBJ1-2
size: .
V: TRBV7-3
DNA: TGTGCCAGCAGCGAGTCCTCCGGCTATGGCTACACCTTC
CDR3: CASSESSGYGYTF

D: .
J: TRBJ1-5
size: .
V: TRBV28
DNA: TGTGCCAGCGAGGATTCAAGTCAGCCCCAGCATTTT
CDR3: CASEDSSQPQHF

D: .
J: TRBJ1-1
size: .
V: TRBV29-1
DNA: TGCAGCGTTGAAGGCCCGAGCACTGAAGCTTTCTTT
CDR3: CSVEGPSTEAFF

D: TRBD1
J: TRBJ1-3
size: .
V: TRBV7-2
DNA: TGTGCCAGCAGCTTACAGGGGGCCCGGGGGAACACCATATATTTT
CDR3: CASSLQGARGNTIYF

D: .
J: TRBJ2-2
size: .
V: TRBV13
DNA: TGTGCCAGCAGCTTAAAACTAACCTACACCGGGGAGCTGTTTTTT
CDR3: CASSLKLTYTGELFF

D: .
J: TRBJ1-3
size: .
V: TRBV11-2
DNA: TGTGCCAGCAGCTTAAAGGTGTGGGGGGACCCCAACACCATATATTTT
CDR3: CASSLKVWGDPNTIYF

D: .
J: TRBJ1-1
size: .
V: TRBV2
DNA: TGTGCCAGCAGTGAACAGGGTCGGTACACTGAAGCTTTCTTT
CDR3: CASSEQGRYTEAFF

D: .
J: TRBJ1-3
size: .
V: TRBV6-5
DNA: TGTGCCAGCAGTTCGACCCATCAGGGCTCTGGAAACACCATATATTTT
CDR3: CASSSTHQGSGNTIYF

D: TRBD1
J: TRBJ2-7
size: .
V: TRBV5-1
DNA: TGCGCCAGCAGTCCTCAGGGGGCCTCCTACGAGCAGTACTTC
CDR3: CASSPQGASYEQYF

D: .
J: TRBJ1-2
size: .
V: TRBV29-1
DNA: TGCAGCGTCGGTGCATCGCATAACTATGGCTACACCTTC
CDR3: CSVGASHNYGYTF

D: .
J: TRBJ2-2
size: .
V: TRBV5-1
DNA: TGCGCCAGCAGCTTGGAATACGGGGAGCTGTTTTTT
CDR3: CASSLEYGELFF

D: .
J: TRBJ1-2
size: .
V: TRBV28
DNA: TGTGCCAGTGTTGACACCTATAACTATGGCTACACCTTC
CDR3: CASVDTYNYGYTF

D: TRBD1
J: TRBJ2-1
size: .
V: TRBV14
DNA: TGTGCCAGCAGCCAAGTGACAGGGCGCTCCTACAATGAGCAGTTCTTC
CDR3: CASSQVTGRSYNEQFF

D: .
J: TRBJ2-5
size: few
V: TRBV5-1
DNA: TGCGCCAGCAGCCTGGGGACACTTCAAGAGACCCAGTACTTC
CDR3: CASSLGTLQETQYF

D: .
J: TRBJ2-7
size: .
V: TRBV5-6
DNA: TGTGCCAGCAGCTTGGAGCACAGCTACGAGCAGTACTTC
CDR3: CASSLEHSYEQYF

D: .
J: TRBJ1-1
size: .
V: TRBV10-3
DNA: TGTGCCCTCACGACAGATAAGAACACTGAAGCTTTCTTT
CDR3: CALTTDKNTEAFF

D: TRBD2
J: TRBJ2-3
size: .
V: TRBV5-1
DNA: TGCGCCAGCAGCCCCGGACTAGCGGGGCCCCAAAGGCGTGATACGCAGTATTTT
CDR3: CASSPGLAGPQRRDTQYF

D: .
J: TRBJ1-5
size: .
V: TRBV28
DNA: TGTGCCAGCAGTTTTGATAGCAGTTTTAATCAGCCCCAGCATTTT
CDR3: CASSFDSSFNQPQHF

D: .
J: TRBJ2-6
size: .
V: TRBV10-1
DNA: TGCGCCAGCAACAGGGTGTCAGGGGCCAACGTCCTGACTTTC
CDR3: CASNRVSGANVLTF

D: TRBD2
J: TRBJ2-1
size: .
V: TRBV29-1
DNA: TGCAGCTCCCCCACCCCGGGGGGGCCTGGCAATGAGCAGTTCTTC
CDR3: CSSPTPGGPGNEQFF

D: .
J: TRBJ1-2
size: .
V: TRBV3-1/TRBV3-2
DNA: TGTGCCAGCAGCCAAGGGAGTTGGAGTTCTTGGGGCTACACCTTC
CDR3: CASSQGSWSSWGYTF

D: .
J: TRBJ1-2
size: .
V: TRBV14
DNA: TGTGCCAGCAGCCGCAGGGGCTCTGGCTACACCTTC
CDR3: CASSRRGSGYTF

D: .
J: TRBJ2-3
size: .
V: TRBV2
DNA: TGTGCCAGCAATGGCGGACTCAGCACAGATACGCAGTATTTT
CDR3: CASNGGLSTDTQYF

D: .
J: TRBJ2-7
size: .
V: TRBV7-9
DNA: TGTGCCAGCAGCTTAAGTGCGGGGCCCTACGAGCAGTACTTC
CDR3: CASSLSAGPYEQYF

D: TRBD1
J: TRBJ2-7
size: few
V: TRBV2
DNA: TGTGCCAGCAGGGGCCCAGGGGGTCACTACGAGCAGTACTTC
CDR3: CASRGPGGHYEQYF

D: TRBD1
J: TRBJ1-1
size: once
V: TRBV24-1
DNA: TGTGCCACCAGGGGGACAGGGGGCGAACCTGAAGCTTTCTTT
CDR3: CATRGTGGEPEAFF

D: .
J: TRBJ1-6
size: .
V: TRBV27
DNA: TGTGCCAGCAGTTTACGGGGCTCCTATAATTCACCCCTCCACTTT
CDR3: CASSLRGSYNSPLHF

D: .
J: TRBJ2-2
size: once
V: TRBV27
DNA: TGTGCCAGCAGTTTCCCGGGGGTCGGGGAGCTGTTTTTT
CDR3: CASSFPGVGELFF

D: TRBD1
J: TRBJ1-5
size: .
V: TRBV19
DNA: TGTGCCAGTAGTATAATGCGACAGGGGTGGAGTCAGCCCCAGCATTTT
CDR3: CASSIMRQGWSQPQHF

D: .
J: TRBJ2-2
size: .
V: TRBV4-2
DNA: TGTGCCAGCAGCCAAGATTCTTCCGGGGAGCTGTTTTTT
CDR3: CASSQDSSGELFF

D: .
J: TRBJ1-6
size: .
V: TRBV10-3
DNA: TGTGCCATCAGTGCGGAGACCTACGGATCACCCCTCCACTTT
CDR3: CAISAETYGSPLHF

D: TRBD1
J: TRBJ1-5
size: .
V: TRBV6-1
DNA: TGTGCCAGCAGTGAAGCGAGGGGGACAGCCCTCAATCAGCCCCGGCATTTT
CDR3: CASSEARGTALNQPRHF

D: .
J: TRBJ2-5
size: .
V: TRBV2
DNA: TGTGCCAGCAGTGGGTACGGGATGGAGACCCAGTACTTC
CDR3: CASSGYGMETQYF

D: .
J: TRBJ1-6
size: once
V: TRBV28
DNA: TGTGCCAGCGTTCCCAGGTCGAATTCACCCCTCCACTTT
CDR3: CASVPRSNSPLHF

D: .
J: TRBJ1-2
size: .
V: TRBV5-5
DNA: TGTGCCAGCAGCTTGGAAGCCGAAGGAGGCTATGGCTACACCTTC
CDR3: CASSLEAEGGYGYTF

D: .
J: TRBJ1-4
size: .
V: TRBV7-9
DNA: TGTGCCAGCAGCTTTTTGGGCTTCGGTGAAAAACTGTTTTTT
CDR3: CASSFLGFGEKLFF

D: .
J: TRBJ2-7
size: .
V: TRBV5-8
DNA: TGTGCCAGCAGCTTCCGCGGGGGCGCGGTACGTGAGCAGTACTTC
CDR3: CASSFRGGAVREQYF

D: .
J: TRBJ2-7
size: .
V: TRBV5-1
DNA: TGCGCCAGCAGCTTGTTGCCAGGACAGACCTACGAGCAGTACTTC
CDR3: CASSLLPGQTYEQYF

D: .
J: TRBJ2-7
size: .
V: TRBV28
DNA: TGTGCCAGCAGTTCCACTCGGGATGAGCAGTACTTC
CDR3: CASSSTRDEQYF

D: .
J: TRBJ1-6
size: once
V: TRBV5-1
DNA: TGCGCCAGCAGCTTGGTGGAGGGCCGCGGTTCACCCCTCCACTTT
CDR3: CASSLVEGRGSPLHF